The T cell receptor (beta chain) under discussion was sequenced for a study of CD8+ T cells in alopecia areata. Study summary: Tofacitinib continued for 6 to 18 months and was then withheld for 6 months. Notes on the study in general: The study found higher clonality in lesional than normal scalp, especially in alopecia totalis/universalis. Relative to mice, TCR sharing across patients was less clear, a difference possibly HLA-related. While patients received tofacitinib, many expanded lesional clones remained present in scalp and blood.

As for treatment: oral pan-JAK inhibitor, 5-10 mg twice daily. In the case of this clone: Its antigen is unidentified.

cDNA prepared by RNA extraction and subsequent reverse transcription served as the template for sequencing. The method was immunoSEQ multiplex PCR; TCRdb's version includes in-frame clones alone and lacks a portion of them. The sample yields about 210,000 clones, about 64% seen once. This CDR3 spans 15 amino acids. V lost 1 base and J lost 8, with 15 bases in between. Germline-derived CDR1 and CDR2 are LGHNA and YNFKEQ. J is TRBJ2-4 and V is TRBV4-2, with D perhaps matching TRBD1 (6 bases). The input for sequencing was CD4+ T cells sorted from blood, taken at week 4, from a patient treated with tofacitinib. This TCR derives from a human donor with alopecia areata. The CDR3 protein is CASSQGGAQGDIQYF. CDR3 bases: TGTGCCAGCAGCCAAGGTGGGGCACAGGGAGACATTCAGTACTTC.